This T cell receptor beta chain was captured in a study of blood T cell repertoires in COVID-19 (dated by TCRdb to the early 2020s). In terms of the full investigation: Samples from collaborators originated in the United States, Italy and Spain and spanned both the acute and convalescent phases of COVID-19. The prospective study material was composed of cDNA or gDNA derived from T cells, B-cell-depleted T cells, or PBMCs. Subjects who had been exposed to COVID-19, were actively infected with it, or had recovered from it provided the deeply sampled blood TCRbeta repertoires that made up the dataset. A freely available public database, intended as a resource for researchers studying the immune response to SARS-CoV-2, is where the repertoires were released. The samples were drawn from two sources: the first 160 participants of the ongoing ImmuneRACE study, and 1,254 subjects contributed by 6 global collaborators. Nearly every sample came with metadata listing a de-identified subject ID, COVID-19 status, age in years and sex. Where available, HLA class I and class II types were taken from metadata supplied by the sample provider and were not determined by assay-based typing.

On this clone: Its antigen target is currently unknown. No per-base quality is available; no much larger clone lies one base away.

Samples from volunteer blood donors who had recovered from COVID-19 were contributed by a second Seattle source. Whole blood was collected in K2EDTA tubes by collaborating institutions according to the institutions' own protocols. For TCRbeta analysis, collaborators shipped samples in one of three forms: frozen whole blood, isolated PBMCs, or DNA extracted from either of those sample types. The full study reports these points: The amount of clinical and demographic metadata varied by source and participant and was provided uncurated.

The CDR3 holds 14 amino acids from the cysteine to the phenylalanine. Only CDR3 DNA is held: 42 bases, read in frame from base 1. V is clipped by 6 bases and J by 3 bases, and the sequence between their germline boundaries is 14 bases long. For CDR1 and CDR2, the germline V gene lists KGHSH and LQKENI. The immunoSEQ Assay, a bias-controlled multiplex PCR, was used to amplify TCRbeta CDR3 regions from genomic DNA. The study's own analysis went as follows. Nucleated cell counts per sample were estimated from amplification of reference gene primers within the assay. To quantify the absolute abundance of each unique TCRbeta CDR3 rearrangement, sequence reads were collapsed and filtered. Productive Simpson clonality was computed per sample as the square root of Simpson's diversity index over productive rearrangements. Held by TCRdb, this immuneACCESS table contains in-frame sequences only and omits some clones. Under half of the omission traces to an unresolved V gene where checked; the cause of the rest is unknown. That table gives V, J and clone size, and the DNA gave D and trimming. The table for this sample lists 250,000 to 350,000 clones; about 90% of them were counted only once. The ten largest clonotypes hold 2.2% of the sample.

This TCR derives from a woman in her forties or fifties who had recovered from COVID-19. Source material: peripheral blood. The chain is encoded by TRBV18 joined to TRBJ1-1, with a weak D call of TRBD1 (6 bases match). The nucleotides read TGTGCCAGCTCGCGTCAGGGGTGGCACACTGAAGCTTTCTTT. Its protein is CASSRQGWHTEAFF.